This paragraph reports one T cell receptor (beta chain). Antigen: not known. Following a re-call of the 5' RACE reads, TCRdb has one entry per CDR3 protein and lacks DNA. This sample's table has 300,000 to 400,000 distinct CDR3 sequences. This specimen belongs to a study of monozygotic twins with inflammatory bowel disease. In germline, CDR1 is SGHRS, CDR2 YFSETQ. This CDR3 region has 17 residues. Findings and caveats of the study: In these data, no single strong IBD-associated signal or clonotype received support. Repertoire similarity did not separate concordant from discordant twins, possibly from limited power.

This clonotype was sampled from a human donor with ulcerative colitis or Crohn's disease, or a healthy co-twin of an affected twin (not recorded which). Sequenced material: blood. This chain connects TRBV5-1 to TRBJ2-2; TCRdb gives TRBD1 as the D gene, but with no DNA this cannot be confirmed. CDR3 residues: CASSFRSRDRGTGELFF.